The 16 T cell receptor beta chains below were found in one sample sequenced in a study of post-analysis software for immune sequencing data. Study-level findings and limits: About 5 TRBV segments (TRBV5-6, TRBV5-1 and TRBV20-1 among them) occurred more frequently in patients than in controls.

Their specific antigens are unknown. Prepared TCR beta cDNA libraries contained unique molecular identifiers. TCRdb reprocessed the PCR reads via MiXCR and lists one record per CDR3 protein. The sample carries hundreds of thousands of distinct CDR3 sequences, roughly 58% recorded once. The sequenced material came from blood. The receptor set was obtained from a girl under 18 with multiple sclerosis.

V is TRBV5-1 and J is TRBJ2-1, with TRBD2 matching 7 bases. V gave up 3 bases and J gave up 10 bases; unmatched junction bases: 10. The CDR3 consists of 14 residues. Germline V lookup: CDR1 SGHRS, CDR2 YFSETQ. The CDR3 protein is CASSSGTTWGEQFF. DNA of the CDR3: TGCGCCAGCAGCTCGGGGACTACCTGGGGGGAGCAGTTCTTC.

This clonotype was picked up a small number of times. This sequence joins TRBV12-3 or TRBV12-4 and TRBJ1-2; D is unclear. V was trimmed by 3 bases and J by 4 bases, leaving 6 bases between them. CDR3 length: 12 residues. This CDR3 is CASSFQSYGYTF. CDR3 coding DNA: TGTGCCAGCAGTTTTCAAAGCTATGGCTACACCTTC.

This CDR3 reads CASSAWGNSNQPQHF. The DNA of the CDR3 is TGTGCCAGCAGCGCCTGGGGGAATAGCAATCAGCCCCAGCATTTT. The chain has TRBV9 and TRBJ1-5, with D maybe TRBD1 (5 bases). Trimming left V 3 bases short and J 0 bases short, with 10 bases between. The CDR3 runs 15 residues. Germline V gene data show CDR1 as SGDLS and CDR2 as YYNGEE.

V gene TRBV12-3 or TRBV12-4 combines with J gene TRBJ2-4; D gene uncertain. Between the trimmed V and J ends, which lost 4 bases and 0 bases, there was a span of 16 bases. This CDR3 has 17 residues. CDR3 in amino acids: CASSSRAQALAKNIQYF. The CDR3, as DNA: TGTGCCAGCAGTTCCCGGGCACAAGCTCTAGCCAAAAACATTCAGTACTTC.

This rearrangement joins TRBV7-2 to TRBJ2-5; the D gene is possibly TRBD1 (6 bases). TRBJ2-7 matches the DNA end more closely, so the J call is doubtful. CDR3 size: 16 residues. CDR1 and CDR2 (germline): SGHTA, FQGNSA. Written as DNA, the CDR3 is TGTGCCAGCAGCTCCTTCCCCAGGGGAATGGGCTACGAGCAGTACTTC. Translating gives CASSSFPRGMGYEQYF.

V gene TRBV20-1 combines with J gene TRBJ2-5; 11 positions match TRBD2. V trimming: 6 bases; J trimming: 4 bases; junction bases outside the gene matches: 10. The CDR3 contains 15 residues. Germline loops: CDR1 DFQATT, CDR2 SNEGSKA (reference sequence). This CDR3 reads CSAPLSGRGGETQYF. CDR3 DNA: TGCAGTGCCCCTCTTAGCGGGAGGGGGGGAGAGACCCAGTACTTC.

V is TRBV5-1 and J is TRBJ1-5, with D unresolved. The germline V gene encodes CDR1 SGHRS and CDR2 YFSETQ. The CDR3 contains 14 residues. V was cut by 3 bases and J by 7 bases, with 14 bases left in between. CDR3 protein: CASSWVPGEQPQHF. The CDR3 DNA reads as TGCGCCAGCAGCTGGGTACCAGGAGAACAGCCCCAGCATTTT.

The rearrangement links TRBV21-1 to TRBJ2-7; TRBD1, the table's D call, was not compared with the DNA. TRBV21-1 is flagged as a pseudogene. The CDR3 has 16 amino acids. The CDR3 nucleotides are TGTGCCAGCGGGAGGGTGACAGGGGGGACAAGATACGAGCAGTACTTC. Translation: CASGRVTGGTRYEQYF.

V and J are TRBV29-1 and TRBJ2-4; perhaps TRBD2 as D (5 bases). Germline V gene data show CDR1 as SQVTM and CDR2 as ANQGSEA. The CDR3 has 14 residues. V shed 2 bases and J shed 13 bases, with 21 bases lying between them. The CDR3 DNA is TGCAGCGTTGAAAAGGTTGGTTATCGGGATGAGCAGTACTTC. This codes for CSVEKVGYRDEQYF.

V and J are TRBV20-1 and TRBJ1-2; D gene ambiguous. Germline V CDR1 and CDR2: DFQATT, SNEGSKA (reference sequence). The ends were cut back, 3 bases at V and 5 bases at J, with 10 bases in the middle. The CDR3 is made up of 12 amino acids. CDR3 coding DNA: TGCAGTGCTAGGGCCCAGAAATATGGCTACACCTTC. Amino acid sequence: CSARAQKYGYTF.

This clonotype was counted only a few times. The J gene is TRBJ2-7, the V gene TRBV15; TRBD1 aligns across 9 bases. V shed 3 bases and J 4 bases; nucleotides not matched to a gene: 7. In germline, CDR1 is LNHNV, CDR2 YYDKDF (reference sequence). The CDR3 consists of 15 residues. The CDR3 sequence is CATSRFPGQGYEQYF. The CDR3 DNA reads as TGTGCCACCAGCAGGTTCCCGGGACAGGGATACGAGCAGTACTTC.

V usage is TRBV20-1 and J usage is TRBJ2-5; D is perhaps TRBD1 (6 bases). CDR1 is DFQATT, CDR2 SNEGSKA, per germline (reference sequence). This CDR3 region has 13 residues. V shed 1 base and J shed 11 bases, with 17 bases lying between them. The CDR3 nucleotides read TGCAGTGCTAGAGGGGGGCTTGTCCCGGGGCAGTACTTC. Amino acid sequence: CSARGGLVPGQYF.

The chain employs TRBV18 and TRBJ2-7; D not resolved. The end of the DNA is better explained by TRBJ2-5, so the J call may be wrong. The CDR3 runs to 14 residues. Per germline, CDR1 KGHSH and CDR2 LQKENI. This CDR3 is CASSLGPRRETQYF. The CDR3 DNA follows: TGTGCCAGCTCTTTAGGTCCGCGCCGGGAGACCCAGTACTTC.

The rearrangement joins TRBV5-1 to TRBJ2-7; tentatively, D is TRBD1 (5 bases). Per germline, CDR1 SGHRS and CDR2 YFSETQ. CDR3 size: 15 residues. V dropped 0 bases and J dropped 6 bases, with 16 bases sitting between them. The CDR3 nucleotides are TGCGCCAGCAGCTTGGGGGCAGGGAACGCGGCCGAGCAGTACTTC. Protein: CASSLGAGNAAEQYF.

This clonotype was seen more than once but under ten times. This chain joins TRBV15 and TRBJ2-3, with D perhaps being TRBD1 or TRBD2 (5 bases each). Germline lookup yields CDR1 LNHNV and CDR2 YYDKDF (reference sequence). This CDR3 spans 16 amino acids. V gave up 3 bases and J gave up 0 bases, with 13 bases separating them. The CDR3 nucleotides read TGTGCCACCAGCAGTCTCTGGGGGTCTAGCACAGATACGCAGTATTTT. This sequence encodes CATSSLWGSSTDTQYF.

The chain employs TRBV28 and TRBJ2-3; maybe TRBD2 (5 bases). Trimming pared 6 bases from V and 0 bases from J, leaving 13 bases between. This CDR3 spans 15 amino acids. Germline V gives CDR1 MDHEN, CDR2 SYDVKM. CDR3 sequence: CASSPGVLSTDTQYF. The CDR3 DNA follows: TGTGCCAGCAGCCCCGGGGTTCTCAGCACAGATACGCAGTATTTT.